This T cell receptor beta chain was captured by sequencing in a study of cytomegalovirus exposure and HLA in healthy donors. The trim removed 6 bases at V and 4 bases at J, leaving 7 bases unmatched. The CDR3 totals 14 residues. CDR1 and CDR2 (germline): SNHLY, FYNNEI. PCR used 60 Vbeta primers and 13 Jbeta primers. Only in-frame clones appear in the TCRdb table, and some are missing; sequencing was by immunoSEQ multiplex PCR. The sample consists of over 85,000 clones, roughly three fifths of them appearing once. The sample was PBMCs. The chain has TRBV2 and TRBJ1-1; 8 bases map to TRBD1. This receptor was identified in a human donor in good health. Here the CDR3 reads CASRDTGGVTEAFF. The CDR3 nucleotides read TGTGCCAGCAGAGATACAGGGGGAGTCACTGAAGCTTTCTTT.